This TCR beta chain comes out of a study of cytomegalovirus exposure and HLA in healthy donors. Study-wide points: Sequence variants that were highly shared formed a cluster that was likely a sequencing artifact. Within an earlier analysis, most TCR beta V segments proved productive either about 90% or about 30% of the time. A later analysis linked a missense variant in DCLRE1C to the trimming of TCR beta V and J genes. Reported performance of the classifier showed diagnosis of cytomegalovirus status with high specificity and sensitivity.

This CDR3 has 14 residues. Germline V gene lookup returns CDR1 SGHKS and CDR2 YYEKEE (reference sequence). J gave up 8 bases and V 3 bases, and 6 bases lay outside the gene matches. The primer mix had 60 Vbeta and 13 Jbeta primers. The method was immunoSEQ multiplex PCR; TCRdb's version includes in-frame clones alone and lacks a portion of them. The table has some 170,000 clones, roughly 81% seen once. In this sample, this clone turned up a few times. Its antigen is not known. The clonotype originates from a woman in her fifties or sixties in good health and CMV-seronegative. V usage is TRBV5-5 and J usage is TRBJ1-3, with 9 bases lining up with TRBD1. The specimen was PBMCs. CDR3 nucleotides: TGTGCCAGCAGCTCAACAGGGGGCAGGGACACCATATATTTT. Its translation is CASSSTGGRDTIYF.